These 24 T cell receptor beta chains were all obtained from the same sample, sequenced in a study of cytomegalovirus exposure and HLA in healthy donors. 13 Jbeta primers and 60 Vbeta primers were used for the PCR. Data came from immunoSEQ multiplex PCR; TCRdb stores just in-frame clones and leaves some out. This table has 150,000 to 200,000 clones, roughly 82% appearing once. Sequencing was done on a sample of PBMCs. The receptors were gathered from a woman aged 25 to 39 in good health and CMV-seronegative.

CDR3 region: CASSLGLAGTSDTQYF. DNA for the CDR3: TGTGCCAGCAGCTTAGGACTAGCGGGAACCTCAGATACGCAGTATTTT. The V and J genes are TRBV7-2 and TRBJ2-3; TRBD2 matches 11 bases. V gave up 1 base and J gave up 4 bases; unmatched junction bases: 4. Germline V gives CDR1 SGHTA, CDR2 FQGNSA. The CDR3 is 16 residues long.

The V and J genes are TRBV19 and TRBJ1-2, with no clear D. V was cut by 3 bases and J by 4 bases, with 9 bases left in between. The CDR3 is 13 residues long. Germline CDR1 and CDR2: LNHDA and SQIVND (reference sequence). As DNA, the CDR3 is TGTGCCAGTAGTATCGACGGACTCTATGGCTACACCTTC. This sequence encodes CASSIDGLYGYTF.

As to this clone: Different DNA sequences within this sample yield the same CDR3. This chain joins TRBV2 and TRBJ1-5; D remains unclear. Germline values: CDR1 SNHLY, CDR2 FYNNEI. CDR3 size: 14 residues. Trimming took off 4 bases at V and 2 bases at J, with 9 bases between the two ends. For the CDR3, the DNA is TGTGCCAGCAGTGGGTCCGGGGGCAATCAGCCCCAGCATTTT. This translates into CASSGSGGNQPQHF.

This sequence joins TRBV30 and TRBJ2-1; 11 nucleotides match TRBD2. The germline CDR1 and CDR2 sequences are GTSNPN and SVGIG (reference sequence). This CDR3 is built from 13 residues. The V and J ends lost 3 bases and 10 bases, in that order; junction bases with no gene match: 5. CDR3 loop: CAWSLAGGGEQFF. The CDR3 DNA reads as TGTGCCTGGAGCCTAGCGGGGGGAGGCGAGCAGTTCTTC.

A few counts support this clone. For the CDR3, the DNA is TGTGCCAGCAGCCAAGAAGTGGCGGGGCCCCCACACAATGAGCAGTTCTTC. It is translated as CASSQEVAGPPHNEQFF. The V call is TRBV4-2, the J call TRBJ2-1; D might be TRBD2 (6 bases). The CDR3 extends over 17 amino acids. CDR1 LGHNA and CDR2 YNFKEQ come from the germline V gene. V lost 0 bases and J lost 5, with 17 bases in between.

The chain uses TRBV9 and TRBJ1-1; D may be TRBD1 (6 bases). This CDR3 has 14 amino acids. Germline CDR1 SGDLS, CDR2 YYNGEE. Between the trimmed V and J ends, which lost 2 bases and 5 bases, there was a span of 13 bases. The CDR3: CASSVGKGGTEAFF. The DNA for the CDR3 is TGTGCCAGCAGCGTTGGGAAGGGGGGGACTGAAGCTTTCTTT.

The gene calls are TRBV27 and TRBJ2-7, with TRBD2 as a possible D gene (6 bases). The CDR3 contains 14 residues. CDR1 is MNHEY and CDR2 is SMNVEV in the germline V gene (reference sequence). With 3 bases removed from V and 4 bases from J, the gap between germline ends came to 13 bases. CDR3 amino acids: CASSFLGGRYEQYF. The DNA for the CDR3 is TGTGCCAGCAGTTTCTTGGGGGGAAGATACGAGCAGTACTTC.

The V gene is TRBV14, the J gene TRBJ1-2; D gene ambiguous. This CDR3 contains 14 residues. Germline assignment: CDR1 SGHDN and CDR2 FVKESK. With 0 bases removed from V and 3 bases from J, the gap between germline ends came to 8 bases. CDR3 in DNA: TGTGCCAGCAGCCAAGAGTCCGGGTACTATGGCTACACCTTC. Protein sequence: CASSQESGYYGYTF.

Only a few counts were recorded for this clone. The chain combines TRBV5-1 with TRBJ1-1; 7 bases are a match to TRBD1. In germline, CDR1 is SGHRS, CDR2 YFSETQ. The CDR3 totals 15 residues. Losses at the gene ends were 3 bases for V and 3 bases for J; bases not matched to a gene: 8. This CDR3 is CASSSQDRYHTEAFF. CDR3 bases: TGCGCCAGCAGCTCCCAGGACAGGTACCACACTGAAGCTTTCTTT.

This CDR3 reads CASSEPAGEINEKLFF. CDR3 DNA sequence: TGTGCCAGCAGCGAACCCGCCGGGGAGATTAATGAAAAACTGTTTTTT. This chain connects TRBV9 to TRBJ1-4; D unclear. This CDR3 comprises 16 residues. Per the germline V gene, CDR1 is SGDLS and CDR2 is YYNGEE. The V end lost 3 bases, the J end lost 4 bases, and 16 bases lay between the germline ends.

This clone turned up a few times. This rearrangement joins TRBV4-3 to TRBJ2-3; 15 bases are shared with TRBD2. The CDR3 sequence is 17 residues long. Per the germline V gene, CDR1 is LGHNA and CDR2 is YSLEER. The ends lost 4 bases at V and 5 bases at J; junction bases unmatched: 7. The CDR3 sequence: CASSPRTSGRGGDTQYF. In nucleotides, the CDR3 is TGCGCCAGCAGCCCCCGGACTAGCGGGAGGGGTGGAGATACGCAGTATTTT.

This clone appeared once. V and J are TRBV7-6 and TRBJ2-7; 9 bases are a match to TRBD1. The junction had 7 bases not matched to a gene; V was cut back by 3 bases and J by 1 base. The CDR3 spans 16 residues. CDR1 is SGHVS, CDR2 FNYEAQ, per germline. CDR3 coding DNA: TGTGCCAGCAGCTTCAACGACGGGACAGGGTCCTACGAGCAGTACTTC. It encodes CASSFNDGTGSYEQYF.

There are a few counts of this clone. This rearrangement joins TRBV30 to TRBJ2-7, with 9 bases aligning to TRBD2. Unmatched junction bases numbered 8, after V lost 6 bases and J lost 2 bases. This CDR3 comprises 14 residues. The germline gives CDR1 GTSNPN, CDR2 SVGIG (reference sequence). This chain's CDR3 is CACLLGGGAYEQYF. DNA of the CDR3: TGTGCCTGTCTCCTAGGCGGGGGGGCCTACGAGCAGTACTTC.

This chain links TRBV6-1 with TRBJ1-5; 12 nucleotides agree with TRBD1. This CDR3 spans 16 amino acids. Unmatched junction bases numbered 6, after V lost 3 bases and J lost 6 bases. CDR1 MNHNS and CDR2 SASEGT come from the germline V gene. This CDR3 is CASSDLWGQGAQPQHF. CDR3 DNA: TGTGCCAGCAGTGATTTATGGGGACAGGGGGCTCAGCCCCAGCATTTT.

DNA of the CDR3: TGTGCCAGCAGCTTATTGACCAGGAACTATGGCTACACCTTC. Encoded protein: CASSLLTRNYGYTF. This chain links TRBV13 with TRBJ1-2; D is uncertain. The germline V and J ends were trimmed by 2 bases and 2 bases, with 9 bases remaining between them. The CDR3 is 14 amino acids. CDR1 and CDR2 from the germline V gene are PRHDT and FYEKMQ (reference sequence).

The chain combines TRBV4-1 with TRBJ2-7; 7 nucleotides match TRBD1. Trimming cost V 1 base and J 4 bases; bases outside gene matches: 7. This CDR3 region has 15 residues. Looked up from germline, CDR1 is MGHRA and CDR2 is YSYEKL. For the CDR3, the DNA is TGCGCCAGCAGCCAAGCCTTGGACAGGAGATACGAGCAGTACTTC. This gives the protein CASSQALDRRYEQYF.

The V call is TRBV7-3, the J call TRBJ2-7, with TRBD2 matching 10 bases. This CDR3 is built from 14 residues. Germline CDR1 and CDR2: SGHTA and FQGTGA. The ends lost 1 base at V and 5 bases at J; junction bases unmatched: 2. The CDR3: CASSLMGTSDEQYF. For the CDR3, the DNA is TGTGCCAGCAGCTTAATGGGGACTAGCGACGAGCAGTACTTC. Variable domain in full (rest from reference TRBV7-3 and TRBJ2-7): GAGVSQTPSNKVTEKGKYVELRCDPISGHTALYWYRQSLGQGPEFLIYFQGTGAADDSGLPNDRFFAVRPEGSVSTLKIQRTERGDSAVYLCASSLMGTSDEQYFGPGTRLTVT.

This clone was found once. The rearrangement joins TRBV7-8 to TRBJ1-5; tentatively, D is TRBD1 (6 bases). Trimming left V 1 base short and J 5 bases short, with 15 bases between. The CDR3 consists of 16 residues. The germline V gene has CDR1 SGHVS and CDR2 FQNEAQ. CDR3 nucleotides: TGTGCCAGCAGCTTAGGACCAGGGGAGCCCTATCAGCCCCAGCATTTT. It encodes CASSLGPGEPYQPQHF.

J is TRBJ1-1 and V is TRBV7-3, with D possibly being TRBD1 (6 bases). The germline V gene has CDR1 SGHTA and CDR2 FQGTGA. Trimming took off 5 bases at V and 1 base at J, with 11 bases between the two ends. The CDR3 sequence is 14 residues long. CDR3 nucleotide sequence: TGTGCCAGCAGCCCGGGGACACAGAACACTGAAGCTTTCTTT. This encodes CASSPGTQNTEAFF.

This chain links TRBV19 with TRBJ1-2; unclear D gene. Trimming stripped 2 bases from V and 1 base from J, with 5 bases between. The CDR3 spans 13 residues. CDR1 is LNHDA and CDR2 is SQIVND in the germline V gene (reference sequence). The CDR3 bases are TGTGCCAGTAGTATATCGGGTAACTATGGCTACACCTTC. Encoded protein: CASSISGNYGYTF.

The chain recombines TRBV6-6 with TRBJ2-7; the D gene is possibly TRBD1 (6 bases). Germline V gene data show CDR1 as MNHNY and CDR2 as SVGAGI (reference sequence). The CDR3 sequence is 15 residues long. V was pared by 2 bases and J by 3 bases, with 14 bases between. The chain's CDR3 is CASSYTTGGFYEQYF. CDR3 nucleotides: TGTGCCAGCAGTTACACGACAGGTGGTTTCTACGAGCAGTACTTC.

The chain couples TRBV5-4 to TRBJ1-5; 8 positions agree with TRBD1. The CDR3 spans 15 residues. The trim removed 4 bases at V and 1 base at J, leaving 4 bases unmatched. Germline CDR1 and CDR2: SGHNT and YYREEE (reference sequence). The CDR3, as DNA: TGTGCCAGCAGCCGGTACAGGGGGAGCAATCAGCCCCAGCATTTT. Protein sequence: CASSRYRGSNQPQHF.

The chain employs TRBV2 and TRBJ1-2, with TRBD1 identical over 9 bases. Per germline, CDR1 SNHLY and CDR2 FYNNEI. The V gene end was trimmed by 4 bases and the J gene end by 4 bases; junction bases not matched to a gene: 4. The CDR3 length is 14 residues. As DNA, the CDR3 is TGTGCCAGCAGTGGACAGGGGGGTGGCTATGGCTACACCTTC. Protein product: CASSGQGGGYGYTF.

The CDR3 DNA sequence: TGTGCCAGCAGCGTAGCAGGAATCCCTGGGGCCAACGTCCTGACTTTC. Translation gives CASSVAGIPGANVLTF. The rearrangement joins TRBV9 to TRBJ2-6; D is ambiguous. This CDR3 is 16 amino acids long. V shed 0 bases and J shed 2 bases, with 9 bases lying between them. The germline CDR1 and CDR2 sequences are SGDLS and YYNGEE. The full variable domain, rest sourced from reference TRBV9 and TRBJ2-6, is DSGVTQTPKHLITATGQRVTLRCSPRSGDLSVYWYQQSLDQGLQFLIQYYNGEERAKGNILERFSAQQFPDLHSELNLSSLELGDSALYFCASSVAGIPGANVLTFGAGSRLTVL.